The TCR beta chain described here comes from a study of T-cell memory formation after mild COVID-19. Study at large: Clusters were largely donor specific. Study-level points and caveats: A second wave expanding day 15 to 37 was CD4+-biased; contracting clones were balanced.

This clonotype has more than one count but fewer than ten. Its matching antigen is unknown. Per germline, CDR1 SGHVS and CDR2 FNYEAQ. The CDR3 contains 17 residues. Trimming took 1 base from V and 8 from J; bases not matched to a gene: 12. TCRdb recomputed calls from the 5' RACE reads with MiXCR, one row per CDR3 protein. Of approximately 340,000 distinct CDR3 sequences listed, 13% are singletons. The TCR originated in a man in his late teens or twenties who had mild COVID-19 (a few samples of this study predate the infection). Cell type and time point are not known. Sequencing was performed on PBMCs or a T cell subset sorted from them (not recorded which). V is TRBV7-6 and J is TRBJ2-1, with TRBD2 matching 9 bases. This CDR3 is CASSLESAGGLGDEQFF. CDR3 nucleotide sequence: TGTGCCAGCAGCTTAGAATCGGCGGGGGGGCTAGGCGATGAGCAGTTCTTC. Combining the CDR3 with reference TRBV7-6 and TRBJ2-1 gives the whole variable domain GAGVSQSPRYKVTKRGQDVALRCDPISGHVSLYWYRQALGQGPEFLTYFNYEAQQDKSGLPNDRFSAERPEGSISTLTIQRTEQRDSAMYRCASSLESAGGLGDEQFFGPGTRLTVL.